Shown below are 25 T cell receptor beta chains from a single sample sequenced in a study of T cells in localized non-small cell lung cancer. Method: immunoSEQ multiplex PCR; TCRdb's copy keeps in-frame clones and lacks some. The sample lists approximately 83,000 clones; 88% were seen once. The sequencing used peripheral blood, collected before any cancer treatment. The receptor set was obtained from a woman between 35 and 70 years old with stage I squamous cell lung carcinoma.

The chain couples TRBV2 to TRBJ1-1; 9 bases line up with TRBD1. The junction had 6 bases not matched to a gene; V was cut back by 6 bases and J by 1 base. Germline assignment: CDR1 SNHLY and CDR2 FYNNEI. CDR3 length: 15 residues. CDR3: CASRIQGAGNTEAFF. DNA for the CDR3: TGTGCCAGCAGAATACAGGGGGCAGGGAACACTGAAGCTTTCTTT. Full variable domain (remainder filled in from reference TRBV2 and TRBJ1-1): EPEVTQTPSHQVTQMGQEVILRCVPISNHLYFYWYRQILGQKVEFLVSFYNNEISEKSEIFDDQFSVERPDGSNFTLKIRSTKLEDSAMYFCASRIQGAGNTEAFFGQGTRLTVV.

This chain joins TRBV10-3 and TRBJ1-2; 7 nucleotides align to TRBD1. The V segment lost 2 bases and the J segment 5 bases; nucleotides outside the gene matches: 2. Germline CDR1 reads ENHRY; CDR2 reads SYGVKD. CDR3 length equals 13 residues. The CDR3 sequence: CAISEVRGYGYTF. The CDR3 DNA sequence: TGTGCCATCAGTGAGGTCAGGGGGTATGGCTACACCTTC.

A single count supports this clone. The CDR3 loop is CASSPSDRGPEKLFF. The DNA for the CDR3 is TGTGCCAGCTCACCATCGGACAGGGGGCCTGAAAAACTGTTTTTT. The chain employs TRBV18 and TRBJ1-4; 11 nucleotides agree with TRBD1. This CDR3 region has 15 residues. J lost 7 bases, V lost 2 bases, and 3 bases had no gene match. CDR1 and CDR2 (germline): KGHSH, LQKENI.

This clone was detected a few times. This chain connects TRBV9 to TRBJ2-1; D not certain. CDR1 is SGDLS and CDR2 is YYNGEE in the germline V gene. The V gene lost 0 bases and the J gene lost 8 bases, with 6 bases spanning the gap. The CDR3 covers 12 residues. CDR3 sequence reads: CASSVEYDEQFF. The DNA for the CDR3 is TGTGCCAGCAGCGTAGAATACGATGAGCAGTTCTTC.

A word on this clone: Germline is not matched at one junction end, which may reflect a read error. The chain combines TRBV5-1 with TRBJ2-2, with D unresolved. This CDR3 is 13 amino acids long. CDR1 SGHRS and CDR2 YFSETQ come from the germline V gene. The chain's CDR3 is CASSLGFGGELFF. CDR3 sequence (DNA): TGCGCCAGCAGTTTGGGTTTTGGCGGGGAGCTGTTTTTT.

The sample holds one count of this clone. The chain links TRBV4-2 to TRBJ2-5; D call uncertain. The germline gives CDR1 LGHNA, CDR2 YNFKEQ. Trimming removed 0 bases from V and 5 bases from J, with 10 bases in between. CDR3 size: 14 residues. Here the CDR3 DNA reads TGTGCCAGCAGCCAAGACGTATTGGGGGAGACCCAGTACTTC. Residues: CASSQDVLGETQYF.

The chain is built from TRBV10-2 and TRBJ2-5, with 9 bases lining up with TRBD1. The J call may not be correct, given that the DNA end is closer to TRBJ2-7. The CDR3 has 14 residues. Germline V gene data show CDR1 as WSHSY and CDR2 as SAAADI. This CDR3 reads CASIQDRGGYEQYF. For the CDR3, the DNA is TGCGCCAGCATCCAAGACAGGGGGGGCTACGAGCAGTACTTC.

V is TRBV27 and J is TRBJ2-1; possibly TRBD1 for D (6 bases). Germline CDR1 reads MNHEY; CDR2 reads SMNVEV (reference sequence). This CDR3 is built from 16 residues. Trimming cost V 6 bases and J 8 bases, with 23 bases left between them. CDR3 in DNA: TGTGCCAGCAGCGCTAGGGAGATCCGGGACAACCATGAGCAGTTCTTC. Protein product: CASSAREIRDNHEQFF.

The V gene is TRBV29-1, the J gene TRBJ1-3, with D possibly matching TRBD1 (6 bases). This CDR3 has 14 amino acids. Trimming pared 7 bases from V and 8 bases from J, leaving 21 bases between. Germline-derived CDR1 and CDR2 are SQVTM and ANQGSEA. The CDR3, as DNA: TGCAGCGCCGGCCAGGGGATAGAGGGGGACACCATATATTTT. This translates into CSAGQGIEGDTIYF. Looking up the rest from reference TRBV29-1 and TRBJ1-3 gives the full variable domain: SAVISQKPSRDICQRGTSLTIQCQVDSQVTMMFWYRQQPGQSLTLIATANQGSEATYESGFVIDKFPISRPNLTFSTLTVSNMSPEDSSIYLCSAGQGIEGDTIYFGEGSWLTVV.

This chain connects TRBV19 to TRBJ1-2, with 10 bases aligning to TRBD1. J lost 6 bases, V lost 3 bases, and 13 bases had no gene match. The length of the CDR3 is 17 residues. The V gene's germline CDR1 is LNHDA and CDR2 SQIVND (reference sequence). CDR3 loop: CASSISLLTDRGDGYTF. DNA for the CDR3: TGTGCCAGTAGTATTTCCTTGTTGACGGACAGGGGGGATGGCTACACCTTC.

The CDR3 DNA sequence: TGTGCCAGCAGCCACCGGCAAGCAAATGAGCAGTTCTTC. It specifies CASSHRQANEQFF. The genes are TRBV11-2 and TRBJ2-1; D is ambiguous. Trimming stripped 5 bases from V and 7 bases from J, with 12 bases between. CDR1 is SGHAT, CDR2 FQNNGV, per germline. The CDR3 totals 13 residues.

The chain couples TRBV29-1 to TRBJ2-7; 7 positions agree with TRBD2. After removal of 4 bases from V and 12 bases from J, the junction contained 9 bases not matched to a gene. Germline CDR1 is SQVTM and CDR2 is ANQGSEA. This CDR3 comprises 11 residues. The chain's CDR3 is CSVVVGGSGYF. The CDR3 DNA is TGCAGCGTTGTGGTCGGGGGGTCCGGGTACTTC.

The chain recombines TRBV5-4 with TRBJ2-7, with TRBD1 matching 7 bases. The germline V gene encodes CDR1 SGHNT and CDR2 YYREEE (reference sequence). With V trimmed by 3 bases and J by 3 bases, 9 bases remained unmatched. This CDR3 contains 15 residues. CDR3 region: CASSSMRQGSYEQYF. The CDR3 DNA reads as TGTGCCAGCAGCTCAATGCGACAGGGTAGCTACGAGCAGTACTTC.

This chain links TRBV6-5 with TRBJ2-3; D remains ambiguous. CDR3 size: 12 residues. Germline CDR1 MNHEY, CDR2 SVGAGI. The V end lost 4 bases, the J end lost 11 bases, and 13 bases lay between the germline ends. The CDR3: CASSSPAGEQYF. As DNA, the CDR3 is TGTGCCAGCAGTTCCCCGGCCGGCGAGCAGTATTTT.

This rearrangement joins TRBV5-1 to TRBJ1-2, with TRBD1 matching over 8 bases. The germline CDR1 and CDR2 sequences are SGHRS and YFSETQ. V was pared by 0 bases and J by 4 bases, with 5 bases of the junction left unmatched. The CDR3 covers 15 residues. The CDR3 region is CASSLGQGARYGYTF. CDR3 bases: TGCGCCAGCAGCTTGGGGCAGGGGGCTCGCTATGGCTACACCTTC.

The V gene is TRBV10-3, the J gene TRBJ2-1; the match to TRBD1 covers 9 bases. V was clipped by 6 bases and J by 6 bases; unmatched bases: 6. CDR1 and CDR2 from the germline V gene are ENHRY and SYGVKD. The CDR3 covers 14 residues. The CDR3 loop is CAIRDRGNGNEQFF. CDR3 nucleotide sequence: TGTGCCATCAGAGACAGGGGGAATGGCAATGAGCAGTTCTTC.

V and J are TRBV7-2 and TRBJ1-1; possibly TRBD1 for D (6 bases). Germline-derived CDR1 and CDR2 are SGHTA and FQGNSA. The CDR3 is 16 residues long. V was shortened by 5 bases and J by 3 bases, with 19 bases between the two germline ends. The CDR3, as DNA: TGTGCCAGCAGCCCCCGAGGGGGGCGGTTGGACACTGAAGCTTTCTTT. Protein sequence: CASSPRGGRLDTEAFF.

This clone was picked up one time. CDR3 DNA: TGTGCCAGCAGCTCCGAGGAACGGGACCTCGGGAACACTGAAGCTTTCTTT. Its protein product is CASSSEERDLGNTEAFF. The rearrangement links TRBV7-9 to TRBJ1-1; maybe TRBD1 (5 bases). This CDR3 spans 17 amino acids. The germline V gene has CDR1 SEHNR and CDR2 FQNEAQ (reference sequence). V gave up 4 bases and J gave up 1 base, with 19 bases separating them.

The chain is built from TRBV29-1 and TRBJ1-2; no definite D call. The CDR3 has 12 residues. Germline V lookup: CDR1 SQVTM, CDR2 ANQGSEA. V was cut by 7 bases and J by 5 bases, with 14 bases left in between. The DNA for the CDR3 is TGCAGCGCCCGGGTCTCGAGGTATGGCTACACCTTC. Translated, it gives CSARVSRYGYTF.

V is TRBV6-5 and J is TRBJ1-2, with D possibly being TRBD1 (5 bases). The germline CDR1 and CDR2 sequences are MNHEY and SVGAGI. This CDR3 contains 15 residues. The V gene lost 2 bases and the J gene lost 5 bases, with 15 bases spanning the gap. CDR3 sequence: CASSYDQGSFYGYTF. Written as DNA, the CDR3 is TGTGCCAGCAGTTACGACCAGGGCTCATTTTATGGCTACACCTTC.

The rearrangement uses TRBV5-8 and TRBJ1-2, with D perhaps TRBD1 (5 bases). The V end lost 2 bases, the J end lost 4 bases, and 18 bases lay between the germline ends. This CDR3 has 16 amino acids. Germline V gene sequence: CDR1 SGHTS, CDR2 YDEGEE. CDR3: CASSFGTQLGAYGYTF. DNA of the CDR3: TGTGCCAGCAGCTTCGGGACCCAGCTCGGAGCCTATGGCTACACCTTC.

This clone turned up a few times. J is TRBJ1-4 and V is TRBV6-6, with a possible D match to TRBD1 (6 bases). Trimming left V 10 bases short and J 8 bases short, with 20 bases between. Germline V lookup: CDR1 MNHNY, CDR2 SVGAGI (reference sequence). The CDR3 sequence is 14 residues long. CDR3 in amino acids: CATQARVGGEKLFF. CDR3 coding DNA: TGTGCCACCCAGGCGAGGGTGGGGGGCGAAAAACTGTTTTTT.

This chain connects TRBV5-1 to TRBJ2-5, with TRBD1 matching 8 bases. The CDR3 runs 15 residues. With V trimmed by 3 bases and J by 5 bases, 9 bases remained unmatched. Germline V gene lookup returns CDR1 SGHRS and CDR2 YFSETQ. The CDR3 coding sequence is TGCGCCAGCAGCTCGGACAGGGATTTCGGCGAGACCCAGTACTTC. Protein product: CASSSDRDFGETQYF.

The rearrangement joins TRBV29-1 to TRBJ2-3; no clear D gene. The CDR3 contains 14 residues. Looked up from germline, CDR1 is SQVTM and CDR2 is ANQGSEA. V lost 3 bases and J 0 bases, leaving 10 bases between the germline ends. CDR3: CSVDLWGSTDTQYF. For the CDR3, the DNA is TGCAGCGTTGATTTGTGGGGAAGCACAGATACGCAGTATTTT.

The V gene is TRBV19, the J gene TRBJ1-5; no reliable D call. Between the trimmed V and J ends, which lost 1 base and 7 bases, there was a span of 8 bases. This CDR3 is 13 amino acids long. The germline gives CDR1 LNHDA, CDR2 SQIVND (reference sequence). The CDR3 is CASSIVAYQPQHF. CDR3 DNA sequence: TGTGCCAGTAGTATAGTGGCTTACCAGCCCCAGCATTTT. Variable domain in full (rest from reference TRBV19 and TRBJ1-5): DGGITQSPKYLFRKEGQNVTLSCEQNLNHDAMYWYRQDPGQGLRLIYYSQIVNDFQKGDIAEGYSVSREKKESFPLTVTSAQKNPTAFYLCASSIVAYQPQHFGDGTRLSIL.